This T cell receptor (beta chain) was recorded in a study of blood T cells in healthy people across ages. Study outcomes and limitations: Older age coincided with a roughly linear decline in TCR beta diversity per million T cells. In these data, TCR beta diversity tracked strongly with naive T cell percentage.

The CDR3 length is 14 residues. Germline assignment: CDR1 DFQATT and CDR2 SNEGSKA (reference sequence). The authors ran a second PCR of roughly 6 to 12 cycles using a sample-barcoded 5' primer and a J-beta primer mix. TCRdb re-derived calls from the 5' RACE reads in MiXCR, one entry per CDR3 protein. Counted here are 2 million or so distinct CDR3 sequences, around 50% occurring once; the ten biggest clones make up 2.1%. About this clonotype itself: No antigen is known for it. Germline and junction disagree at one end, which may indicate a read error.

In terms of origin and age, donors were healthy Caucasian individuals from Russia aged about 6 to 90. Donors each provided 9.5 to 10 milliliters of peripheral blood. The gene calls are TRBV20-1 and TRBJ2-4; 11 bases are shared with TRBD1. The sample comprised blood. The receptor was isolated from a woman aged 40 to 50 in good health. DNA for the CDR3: TGCAGTACTAGAGCCGGGACAGGGGGGAACATTCAGTACTTC. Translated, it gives CSTRAGTGGNIQYF.